This T cell receptor beta chain was found in a study of blood T cell repertoires in COVID-19. Clones were sequenced by immunoSEQ multiplex PCR, and TCRdb holds only the in-frame ones, with some missing. The sample lists about 360,000 clones, roughly 86% seen once, with 1.9% in the top ten. In germline, CDR1 is SGDLS, CDR2 YYNGEE. CDR3 length equals 15 residues. Germline trimming cut 4 bases from V and 5 bases from J; bases unmatched to any gene: 11. J is TRBJ1-1 and V is TRBV9, with 7 positions matching TRBD1. Sequenced sample: PBMCs or T cells enriched from blood (not recorded which). The TCR sequence derives from a man in his forties or fifties in a cohort exposed to, infected with or recovered from COVID-19 (not recorded which). The CDR3 region has the DNA TGTGCCAGCAGCAGCCAAATACAGGGGATAACTGAAGCTTTCTTT. Translating gives CASSSQIQGITEAFF. Full variable domain (outside the CDR3, taken from reference TRBV9 and TRBJ1-1): DSGVTQTPKHLITATGQRVTLRCSPRSGDLSVYWYQQSLDQGLQFLIQYYNGEERAKGNILERFSAQQFPDLHSELNLSSLELGDSALYFCASSSQIQGITEAFFGQGTRLTVV.